This T cell receptor beta chain was identified during a study of blood T cell repertoires in COVID-19 (TCRdb year 2020). Regarding the research as a whole: Collaborator samples came from the United States, Italy and Spain and covered acute and convalescent phases of COVID-19. The material from the prospective study consisted of cDNA or gDNA derived from T cells, B-cell-depleted T cells, or PBMCs. Subjects who had been exposed to COVID-19, were actively infected with it, or had recovered from it provided the deeply sampled blood TCRbeta repertoires that made up the dataset. The repertoires were made available in a free public database intended to serve as a resource for research on the immune response to SARS-CoV-2. Samples came from the ongoing ImmuneRACE study (first 160 participants) plus 1,254 subjects from 6 global collaborators. A de-identified subject ID, COVID-19 status, age in years and sex were almost always included in the sample metadata. Where available, HLA class I and class II types were taken from metadata supplied by the sample provider and were not determined by assay-based typing.

A distance of 24 bases separates the germline ends of V and J, which lose 6 bases and 4 bases respectively. The CDR3 runs 17 residues from the cysteine to the phenylalanine. The read is trimmed to its CDR3 DNA, 51 bases read in frame from base 1. TCRbeta CDR3 regions were amplified from genomic DNA using the immunoSEQ Assay, a bias-controlled multiplex PCR. Under the source paper's analysis protocol: The number of nucleated cells in each sample was estimated from the amplification of reference gene primers within the assay. To quantify the absolute abundance of each unique TCRbeta CDR3 rearrangement, sequence reads were collapsed and filtered. For each sample, productive Simpson clonality was calculated by taking the square root of Simpson's diversity index across productive rearrangements. TCRdb limited this immuneACCESS table to in-frame rearrangements with V and J called. A share of clones is missing; checked studies link under half to unresolved V genes, and the rest is unexplained. V, J and clone size are taken as reported in that table, and D and trimming were inferred from the DNA itself. This sample comprises about 400,000 clones, around 86% of them detected only once. The ten largest account for around 3% of the sample.

For this clone: Its antigen has not been determined. Base-call qualities are not available, and no considerably larger clone is one nucleotide away.

Collaborating institutions collected whole blood in K2EDTA tubes following their own protocols. Collaborator samples were shipped for TCRbeta analysis as frozen whole blood, isolated PBMCs, or DNA extracted from either sample type. The paper's findings and limits, for the study overall: How much clinical and demographic metadata was included differed by source and by participant, and the metadata was provided uncurated.

The rearranged segments are TRBV23-1 and TRBJ2-5; TRBD1 could be the D gene, as 5 bases match. TRBV23-1 is an open reading frame whose function is uncertain. Material for sequencing was peripheral blood. The origin of this receptor is a human donor in a cohort sampled during active COVID-19. The nucleotide sequence reads TGCGCCAGCAGCCTTCCTAGACAGATACCCTTCGGAGAGACCCAGTACTTC. It codes for CASSLPRQIPFGETQYF.